This T cell receptor beta chain was recovered during a study of blood T cells in healthy people across ages. Findings and limits, study-wide: While age rose, TCR beta diversity per million T cells dropped in a roughly linear way. It was found that TCR beta diversity correlated strongly with the percentage of naive T cells.

A second PCR, run for roughly 7 to 12 cycles, used a sample-barcoded 5' primer plus a J-beta primer mix. Each cDNA was tagged by a template-switch adaptor containing 12 random nucleotides. TCRdb re-derived calls from the 5' RACE reads in MiXCR, one entry per CDR3 protein. The sample shows approximately 1,700,000 distinct CDR3 sequences, approximately 39% of them seen only once. Germline CDR1 LGHNA, CDR2 YSLEER. The CDR3 is 13 residues long. V was trimmed by 2 bases and J by 11 bases, leaving 15 bases between them. Isolated per sample were at least 6 million PBMCs. Regarding this clonotype: Its matching antigen is unknown.

The sequenced sample consisted of blood. This sequence joins TRBV4-3 and TRBJ1-1; D is possibly TRBD1 (5 bases). This TCR derives from a human donor in good health. CDR3 sequence reads: CASSQQPGTGAFF. As DNA, the CDR3 is TGCGCCAGCAGCCAACAACCCGGGACGGGGGCTTTCTTT.